A selection of T cell receptor beta chains follows, all from one sample in a study of human T cells and chemical hapten exposure. TCRdb fed the RACE reads into MiXCR, producing one record per CDR3 protein. The sample carries fewer than 150,000 distinct CDR3 sequences, roughly 14% recorded once. The sequencing used whole blood, collected in connection with sensitization to the hapten diphenylcyclopropenone (DPC). These receptors came from a young woman with alopecia areata. Some clones in this sample may be carry-over from other donors' samples. The CDR3 runs from the conserved cysteine through the conserved F or W. The D gene is left open where the match is weak. Only some rows state a clone size, as once, few, many or a class for expanded clones.

j_gene | abundance | d_gene | v_gene | CDR3nt | CDR3aa
TRBJ2-1 | few | TRBD1 | TRBV18 | TGTGCCAGCTCACGGACAGGGGGTTCAGCTGAGCAGTTCTTC | CASSRTGGSAEQFF
TRBJ2-3 | few | . | TRBV29-1 | TGCAGCGTTGTCGGGGGAACTGGCACAGATACGCAGTATTTT | CSVVGGTGTDTQYF
TRBJ1-2 | few | . | TRBV7-9 | TGTGCCAGCAGCTTAGGACGGGCGGCTAACTATGGCTACACCTTC | CASSLGRAANYGYTF
TRBJ1-4 | few | . | TRBV7-9 | TGTGCCAGCAGCTTGACGGGTTCTGAAAAACTGTTTTTT | CASSLTGSEKLFF
TRBJ1-4 | many | . | TRBV20-1 | TGCAGTGCTAGACAGGGGCGGGAAAAACTGTTTTTT | CSARQGREKLFF
TRBJ1-2 | many | . | TRBV20-1 | TGCAGTGCACCCCCCGGGACCCCCAGGGGCTATGGCTACACCTTC | CSAPPGTPRGYGYTF
TRBJ2-2 | . | . | TRBV6-2/TRBV6-3 | TGTGCCAGCAGTTACTCGTTTCTCGGGGAGCTGTTTTTT | CASSYSFLGELFF
TRBJ2-7 | many | . | TRBV21-1 | TGTGCCAGCAGAAGGGGTCGAACGGGACATCGCTACTACGAGCAGTACTTC | CASRRGRTGHRYYEQYF
TRBJ1-2 | few | TRBD1 | TRBV10-3 | TGTGCCATCAGTGCAGGGGGCGTTTACTATGGCTACACCTTC | CAISAGGVYYGYTF
TRBJ2-4 | . | TRBD2 | TRBV9 | TGTGCCAGCAGCCCCAGCGGGGGTGACATTCAGTACTTC | CASSPSGGDIQYF
TRBJ2-7 | few | TRBD1 | TRBV19 | TGTGCCAGTAGTAACACAGGGGTTTCCTACGAGCAGTACTTC | CASSNTGVSYEQYF
TRBJ1-6 | many | . | TRBV9 | TGTGCCAGCAGCGTCCACCACTCCTATAATTCACCCCTCCACTTT | CASSVHHSYNSPLHF
TRBJ1-4 | many | . | TRBV6-6 | TGTGCCAGCGCCGTTGACAGAGCTAATGAAAAACTGTTTTTT | CASAVDRANEKLFF
TRBJ1-2 | few | . | TRBV20-1 | TGCAGTGCTAGAGATCTGAGGGGAATCGACTATGGCTACACCTTC | CSARDLRGIDYGYTF
TRBJ2-4 | . | . | TRBV9 | TGTGCCAGCAGCCCGGCGGGAAACATTCAGTACTTC | CASSPAGNIQYF
TRBJ2-7 | few | TRBD2 | TRBV20-1 | TGCAGTGCTAGAGATTACGGGACTAACGAGCAGTACTTC | CSARDYGTNEQYF
TRBJ1-1 | few | . | TRBV28 | TGTGCCAGCATTCCCTGGGGGAGGTTCGCTGAAGCTTTCTTT | CASIPWGRFAEAFF